Following are 19 T cell receptor beta chains from one sample sequenced in a study of T cell changes during pregnancy in multiple sclerosis. Profiled with immunoSEQ multiplex PCR; TCRdb holds only in-frame clones, not every one. The data contain tens of thousands of clones, roughly 90% of them singletons. The sample was peripheral blood, taken before pregnancy. The receptors were sampled from a female donor with multiple sclerosis, enrolled in a pregnancy study.

The chain recombines TRBV5-5 with TRBJ1-2; no clear D gene. V was cut by 0 bases and J by 4 bases, with 7 bases left in between. CDR3 size: 13 residues. CDR1 and CDR2 (germline): SGHKS, YYEKEE (reference sequence). The CDR3: CASSLASVYGYTF. In nucleotides, the CDR3 is TGTGCCAGCAGCTTGGCCAGTGTCTATGGCTACACCTTC.

This clone was counted once. V is TRBV6-5 and J is TRBJ1-2; 10 bases fit TRBD1. The V and J ends lost 4 bases and 3 bases, in that order; junction bases with no gene match: 5. Germline CDR1 reads MNHEY; CDR2 reads SVGAGI. This CDR3 spans 15 amino acids. CDR3 DNA sequence: TGTGCCAGCAGTTTGCAGACAGGGGGCTACTATGGCTACACCTTC. This encodes CASSLQTGGYYGYTF.

This sequence joins TRBV10-3 and TRBJ1-4, with 9 positions matching TRBD1. Germline V gene lookup returns CDR1 ENHRY and CDR2 SYGVKD. The CDR3 loop spans 14 amino acids. V dropped 9 bases and J dropped 8; count of bases not matched to a gene: 10. CDR3 coding DNA: TGTGCCATATCACCCGGGACAGGGACCGAAAAACTGTTTTTT. It translates to CAISPGTGTEKLFF.

In this sample, this clone turned up once. The CDR3 bases are TGTGCCAGCAGCGCCGACAGGGGTTCCGTCTCGGGAACTTTCTTT. It translates to CASSADRGSVSGTFF. V and J are TRBV11-1 and TRBJ1-1, with TRBD1 identical over 8 bases. Germline V gives CDR1 SGHAT, CDR2 FQDESV (reference sequence). There are 15 residues in the CDR3. J was trimmed by 12 bases and V by 5 bases; bases with no gene match: 17.

CDR3 loop: CASNPTSGGYNEQFF. CDR3 coding DNA: TGTGCCAGCAATCCGACTAGCGGGGGGTACAATGAGCAGTTCTTC. V and J are TRBV6-4 and TRBJ2-1, with 13 nucleotides matching TRBD2. This CDR3 contains 15 residues. V trimming: 7 bases; J trimming: 4 bases; junction bases outside the gene matches: 4. Germline CDR1 reads MRHNA; CDR2 reads SNTAGT.

The gene calls are TRBV19 and TRBJ1-5; D gene uncertain. V shed 3 bases and J shed 6 bases, with 15 bases lying between them. Germline V gene lookup returns CDR1 LNHDA and CDR2 SQIVND (reference sequence). This CDR3 comprises 15 residues. This CDR3 is CASSILQEHRQPQHF. The CDR3 DNA sequence: TGTGCCAGTAGTATTTTGCAGGAACATCGTCAGCCCCAGCATTTT. The variable domain in full, with the rest retrieved from reference TRBV19 and TRBJ1-5, is DGGITQSPKYLFRKEGQNVTLSCEQNLNHDAMYWYRQDPGQGLRLIYYSQIVNDFQKGDIAEGYSVSREKKESFPLTVTSAQKNPTAFYLCASSILQEHRQPQHFGDGTRLSIL.

The chain has TRBV7-9 and TRBJ1-6, with TRBD1 identical over 7 bases. Germline CDR1 reads SEHNR; CDR2 reads FQNEAQ (reference sequence). The junction had 5 bases not matched to a gene; V was cut back by 5 bases and J by 7 bases. The CDR3 totals 14 residues. The DNA of the CDR3 is TGTGCCAGCAGCCAGACAGGGATAAATTCACCCCTCCACTTT. This gives the protein CASSQTGINSPLHF.

J is TRBJ2-1 and V is TRBV4-3; 11 nucleotides align to TRBD1. V was pared by 1 base and J by 6 bases, with 5 bases of the junction left unmatched. Germline CDR1 and CDR2: LGHNA and YSLEER. The CDR3 is 16 amino acids. The CDR3 sequence: CASSQASGTGGNEQFF. The DNA of the CDR3 is TGCGCCAGCAGCCAAGCCTCCGGGACAGGGGGCAATGAGCAGTTCTTC.

The chain couples TRBV15 to TRBJ2-7; weak D call: TRBD1 (5 bases). In germline, CDR1 is LNHNV, CDR2 YYDKDF (reference sequence). V shed 6 bases and J shed 3 bases, with 15 bases lying between them. This CDR3 comprises 14 residues. CDR3 DNA: TGTGCCACCAGTAAGGAAGGGGCCTTCTACGAGCAGTACTTC. This translates into CATSKEGAFYEQYF.

This clone was counted a few times. The chain couples TRBV30 to TRBJ1-1; D possibly corresponds to TRBD1 (6 bases). This CDR3 comprises 13 residues. V dropped 3 bases and J dropped 3 bases, with 11 bases sitting between them. Germline CDR1 GTSNPN, CDR2 SVGIG (reference sequence). The CDR3 coding sequence is TGTGCCTGGAGACCGGACAGAGACACTGAAGCTTTCTTT. Amino acid sequence: CAWRPDRDTEAFF. Based on the CDR3 plus reference TRBV30 and TRBJ1-1, the full variable domain is SQTIHQWPATLVQPVGSPLSLECTVEGTSNPNLYWYRQAAGRGLQLLFYSVGIGQISSEVPQNLSASRPQDRQFILSSKKLLLSDSGFYLCAWRPDRDTEAFFGQGTRLTVV.

The chain couples TRBV5-4 to TRBJ1-6; TRBD1 might be the D (5 bases). Germline values: CDR1 SGHNT, CDR2 YYREEE (reference sequence). This CDR3 contains 15 residues. V was clipped by 0 bases and J by 5 bases, with 9 bases between them. In nucleotides, the CDR3 is TGTGCCAGCAGCTTGGTAGGGGCAAATAATTCACCCCTCCACTTT. This gives the protein CASSLVGANNSPLHF.

The rearrangement uses TRBV19 and TRBJ2-3, with D maybe TRBD2 (6 bases). The ends were cut back, 7 bases at V and 0 bases at J, with 11 bases in the middle. The CDR3 extends over 14 amino acids. Germline CDR1 reads LNHDA; CDR2 reads SQIVND (reference sequence). The CDR3 here is CASTVTSSTDTQYF. CDR3 in DNA: TGTGCCAGTACGGTGACTAGTAGCACAGATACGCAGTATTTT.

The chain has TRBV6-6 and TRBJ2-5; TRBD2 matches 7 bases. The germline V gene has CDR1 MNHNY and CDR2 SVGAGI (reference sequence). This CDR3 spans 16 amino acids. V was pared by 4 bases and J by 5 bases, with 13 bases of the junction left unmatched. The DNA for the CDR3 is TGTGCCAGCAGTTTCCGTAGCGGGTACGGTAGGGAGACCCAGTACTTC. This sequence encodes CASSFRSGYGRETQYF.

This clone was recorded once. The J gene is TRBJ1-5, the V gene TRBV7-2, with 7 bases fitting TRBD1. This CDR3 has 16 residues. Looked up from germline, CDR1 is SGHTA and CDR2 is FQGNSA. Trimming cost V 0 bases and J 0 bases; bases outside gene matches: 2. Here the CDR3 reads CASSLAGTDSNQPQHF. The CDR3 nucleotides are TGTGCCAGCAGCTTAGCGGGGACAGATAGCAATCAGCCCCAGCATTTT.

This chain joins TRBV9 and TRBJ1-1; no clear D. Germline V CDR1 and CDR2: SGDLS, YYNGEE. There are 14 residues in the CDR3. Trimming shortened V by 0 bases and J by 2 bases, and 8 bases separated the two germline ends. CDR3 residues: CASSVGGQNTEAFF. CDR3 sequence (DNA): TGTGCCAGCAGCGTAGGAGGGCAAAACACTGAAGCTTTCTTT.

The V call is TRBV4-1, the J call TRBJ2-1, with TRBD1 as a possible D gene (6 bases). The germline V gene encodes CDR1 MGHRA and CDR2 YSYEKL. The CDR3 is 14 residues long. Trimming removed 4 bases at V and 8 bases at J, with 15 bases between. This CDR3 is CASSRNGQLDEQFF. CDR3 nucleotides: TGCGCCAGCAGCCGAAACGGACAGCTGGATGAGCAGTTCTTC.

The chain uses TRBV4-2 and TRBJ2-3; 9 bases align to TRBD2. After removal of 1 base from V and 3 bases from J, the junction contained 17 bases not matched to a gene. CDR1 is LGHNA and CDR2 is YNFKEQ in the germline V gene. This CDR3 is built from 20 residues. This CDR3 is CASSQVKGLRGGGETDTQYF. The CDR3 nucleotides read TGTGCCAGCAGCCAAGTGAAGGGTCTTCGGGGCGGGGGGGAAACAGATACGCAGTATTTT.

In nucleotides, the CDR3 is TGTGCCAGCAGTTCGACAGGAAACACTGAAGCTTTCTTT. Its protein is CASSSTGNTEAFF. The rearrangement links TRBV27 to TRBJ1-1, with D maybe TRBD1 (6 bases). Germline assignment: CDR1 MNHEY and CDR2 SMNVEV (reference sequence). This CDR3 region has 13 residues. V was pared by 4 bases and J by 2 bases, with 8 bases between.

The genes are TRBV7-4 and TRBJ1-5; 7 positions match TRBD1. Per germline, CDR1 SGHVT and CDR2 SQSDAQ. The CDR3 sequence is 15 residues long. With V trimmed by 3 bases and J by 7 bases, 9 bases remained unmatched. This CDR3 is CASSFARQGGQPQHF. The CDR3 coding sequence is TGTGCCAGCAGCTTTGCCCGACAGGGCGGACAGCCCCAGCATTTT.